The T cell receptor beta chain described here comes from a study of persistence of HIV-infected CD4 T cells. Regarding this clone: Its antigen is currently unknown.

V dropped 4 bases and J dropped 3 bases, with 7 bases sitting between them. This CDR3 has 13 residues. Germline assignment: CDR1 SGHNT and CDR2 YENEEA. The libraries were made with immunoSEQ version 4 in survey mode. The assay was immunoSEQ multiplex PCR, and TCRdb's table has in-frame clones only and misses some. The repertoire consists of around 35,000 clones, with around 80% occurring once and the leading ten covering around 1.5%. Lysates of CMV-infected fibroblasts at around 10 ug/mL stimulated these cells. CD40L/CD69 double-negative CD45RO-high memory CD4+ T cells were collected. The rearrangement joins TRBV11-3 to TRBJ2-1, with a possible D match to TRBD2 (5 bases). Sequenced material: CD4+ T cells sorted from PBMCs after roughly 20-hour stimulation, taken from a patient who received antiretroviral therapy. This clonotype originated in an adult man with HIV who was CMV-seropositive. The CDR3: CASSSTIYNEQFF. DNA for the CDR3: TGTGCCAGCAGCTCGACTATCTACAATGAGCAGTTCTTC.